The present T cell receptor (beta chain) was sequenced within a study of CD8 T cells in ankylosing spondylitis. Whole-study findings and limits: Disease-linked clones reportedly showed significant enrichment in matched ankylosing spondylitis synovial fluid. Seemingly distinctive of ankylosing spondylitis blood was a TCR beta motif formed by eight highly homologous variants.

In the case of this clonotype: Its specificity is not known.

This CDR3 is built from 19 residues. The V segment lost 4 bases and the J segment 0 bases; nucleotides outside the gene matches: 15. Per germline, CDR1 MGHRA and CDR2 YSYEKL. Library preparation for TCR beta used quantitative 5'-RACE with molecular barcodes. TCRdb called the 5' RACE reads again in MiXCR, with one record for every CDR3 protein. The sample holds 470,000 or so distinct CDR3 sequences, roughly 27% seen once. This sequence originates from a male donor with ankylosing spondylitis. Sequencing was carried out using blood, either unsorted or a sorted T cell fraction (not recorded which). The chain couples TRBV4-1 to TRBJ2-3; 8 bases map to TRBD2. Here the CDR3 reads CASSPRASGSGTSTDTQYF. The CDR3 DNA reads as TGCGCCAGCAGCCCGCGAGCGAGCGGGAGTGGAACTAGCACAGATACGCAGTATTTT.